Here is one T cell receptor (beta chain) with its context. This clonotype has ten or more counts. Its antigen remains undetermined. Base qualities are missing; no much larger clone stands one base away. Library preparation used multiplex PCR. Data came from an Illumina HiSeq 4000. To build TCR beta libraries, CDR3 regions were amplified by Arm-PCR using iRepertoire HTBI primers. PCR products were gel purified before sequencing. Concerning the study's data processing: Gene usage analysis of CDR3 amino acid clonotypes used the approximately 62 TRBV and 14 to 15 TRBJ segments found across samples. COPE and FqMerger were used to merge filtered high-quality paired reads into contigs. Contigs were aligned with BLAST to IMGT TRBV, TRBD and TRBJ reference genes, and CDR3 was defined per IMGT. Any clonotype with a frequency above 0.1% was counted as a highly expanded clone. Shannon entropy was used to measure repertoire diversity, and the Gini coefficient was used to measure V-J evenness. A clonotype was considered public if more than one individual shared it. TCRdb cleaned the public reads at Q25 with fastp, built clones with MiXCR and kept in-frame beta chains. CDR3 protein duplicates are merged, each entry listing the most common genes and DNA. It is TCRdb's table, rather than the study itself, that gives the V and J calls and clone size. The sample records approximately 470,000 distinct CDR3 sequences, around 15% of which are singletons. 12% of the sample is held by the ten biggest clonotypes.

The time point label, as the study defines it: newly diagnosed GD, antithyroid drugs for less than 3 months. For both TCR sequencing and RNA sequencing, RNA was extracted from PBMCs using TRIzol. Graves' disease was diagnosed according to American Thyroid Association guidelines. Recruitment of patients was carried out at an endocrinology department in Xi'an, China. From each patient, approximately 10 milliliters of peripheral blood was collected into an EDTA anticoagulant tube. PBMCs were isolated by Ficoll Paque Plus density gradient separation without further T cell sorting. An Agilent 2100 Bioanalyzer and agarose gel were used to check RNA quality, and a NanoDrop 2000 was used to measure RNA concentration. CDR1 and CDR2, per the germline V gene (reference sequence), are DFQATT and SNEGSKA. The CDR3 spans 14 residues, from the cysteine through the phenylalanine. The retained sequence is limited to the CDR3, 42 bases, with the frame set at the first base. Germline trimming amounts to 3 bases on V and 2 bases on J, with 5 as the count of junction bases outside the gene matches.

This sample was included in a study of regulatory T cells in long-lasting Graves disease (dated by TCRdb to the early 2020s). Broadly, across the study: In the newly diagnosed Graves' disease group, patients had been taking antithyroid drugs for less than 3 months. This study used TCR sequencing and RNA sequencing of peripheral blood to compare persistent Graves' disease patients against newly diagnosed Graves' disease patients. The study took place in China and was registered as a clinical trial. A total of about 33 samples underwent TCR sequencing, from roughly 13 patients with persistent Graves' disease and some 20 patients with newly diagnosed Graves' disease. Study-level results and caveats: Persistent patients shared more public clonotypes among themselves (2,741) than newly diagnosed patients did (about 970). Sequencing and analysis were restricted to the TCR beta chain. Persistent disease showed preferential use of TRBV28, TRBJ1-2 and TRBJ2-5, whereas newly diagnosed disease favored TRBV20-1 and TRBJ2-1. Lower TCR Shannon entropy and fewer highly expanded clones were observed in persistent Graves' disease patients than in newly diagnosed patients, which suggested clonal expansion. The authors acknowledged the small sample size as a limitation that may reduce accuracy. Because the primary lesion, thyroid tissue, could not be accessed, the study looked at peripheral blood alone.

The same specimen was also included in a second study, on T cells in Graves' hyperthyroidism and ophthalmopathy. The second study's paper adds: Stable Graves' hyperthyroidism was defined as the absence of progression to ophthalmopathy over 18 months of follow-up. The hyperthyroidism patients were between 18 and 65 years old and newly diagnosed, with a disease duration of less than 2 months. Exclusion was applied to patients with uncontrolled infections, other autoimmune diseases, pregnancy or lactation. Diagnoses relied on clinical symptoms, serum thyroxine and TRAb, thyroid ultrasound and orbital computed tomography. The first round of RT-PCR for the TCR CDR3 was performed with the HTBI primer set and the Qiagen OneStep RT-PCR kit. Most expanded thyroid clonotypes (frequency above 0.001) were also found in blood, which suggests that blood repertoires may mirror thyroid immune responses. In cross-validation, a model built on a 13 V-J signature told ophthalmopathy apart from stable hyperthyroidism with about 90% sensitivity and around 84% specificity, and in testing the same model reached 80%/75%. In validation, progression to ophthalmopathy was predicted by the model with around 70% sensitivity and under 85% specificity, a median of approximately 6.5 months before onset. A discovery cohort of roughly 96 patients, approximately 45 with Graves' ophthalmopathy and more than 55 with stable Graves' hyperthyroidism, was used to find distinguishing TCR V-J signatures. Prospective prediction of ophthalmopathy was tested in an independent validation cohort consisting of fewer than 20 hyperthyroidism patients and some 16 patients who later progressed to ophthalmopathy. The 100 or so discovery patients were randomly divided into training and test sets at a 7:3 ratio. In more than five Graves' hyperthyroidism patients, the study also compared T-cell repertoires from thyroid tissue with T-cell repertoires from blood. After blood sampling, hyperthyroidism patients were treated with methimazole at a starting dose of 30 mg daily, and ophthalmopathy patients were treated with high-dose intravenous methylprednisolone. A second multiplex PCR round built the libraries, followed by size selection and purification. Sequencing of the libraries was done on an Illumina HiSeq2000 using paired-end 100 bp reads. SOAPnuke was used to process the raw data, removing reads that contained adapters or uncalled bases, had a mean Phred below 15, or lacked an exact match to the constant primer or identifier. High-quality paired reads were merged with COPE v1.2.5, and unique nucleotide sequences were defined as clonotypes. Clonotypes were aligned to IMGT TRBV, TRBD and TRBJ reference segments using MiTCR v1.1. Only V-J combinations with frequency above 0.0001, covering approximately 99% of repertoires, were analysed. The TCS score was defined as the ratio of F50 (clonal expansion) to E x V (chaos), calculated using BLOSUM62-based TCRdist between CDR3 peptides within each V-J. Welch's t-statistics and random forest reduced around 510 V-J features to fewer than 15, which were used in a naive Bayes classifier (R e1071). No statistical method was used to set the sample size in advance, and investigators knew the group allocation. The paper reports TCR Vbeta CDR3 sequencing of approximately 130 peripheral blood samples: some 44 ophthalmopathy, some 80 hyperthyroidism and 17 progressor patients.

Sample: peripheral blood mononuclear cells (PBMCs), taken at new diagnosis, from a patient treated with antithyroid drugs. The rearranged segments are TRBV20-1 and TRBJ2-7; TRBD2 agrees with 9 junctional bases. The sequence came from a middle-aged man with Graves disease. Donor details come from another sample of the same person, matched by shared clones. The bases read TGCAGTGCTAGTATGCTAGCGGGACCCTACGAGCAGTACTTC. The resulting protein is CSASMLAGPYEQYF.